These 29 T cell receptor beta chains came from one sample sequenced in a study of blood T cell repertoires in COVID-19. The data were produced by immunoSEQ multiplex PCR, yet TCRdb's version contains in-frame clones alone and is incomplete. This sample has about 150,000 clones, with roughly 84% found just once. Sequences were obtained from peripheral blood. The receptors come from a woman aged 60-75 years with COVID-19, enrolled during active disease.

Points on this clone: Other nucleotide sequences in the sample specify the same CDR3. CDR3 protein: CASSPGQNTEAFF. Written as DNA, the CDR3 is TGTGCCAGCTCACCTGGACAGAACACTGAAGCTTTCTTT. This chain joins TRBV18 and TRBJ1-1; D may be TRBD1 (5 bases). Trimming stripped 3 bases from V and 1 base from J, with 6 bases between. This CDR3 spans 13 amino acids. The germline V gene has CDR1 KGHSH and CDR2 LQKENI.

This clone turned up a few times. V is TRBV7-2 and J is TRBJ1-2; D not resolved. The CDR3 runs 13 residues. V was clipped by 0 bases and J by 4 bases, with 6 bases between them. Germline V lookup: CDR1 SGHTA, CDR2 FQGNSA. The CDR3 reads CASSLARSYGYTF. DNA for the CDR3: TGTGCCAGCAGCTTAGCCAGAAGCTATGGCTACACCTTC.

The V call is TRBV19, the J call TRBJ1-5; 7 bases line up with TRBD1. The junction had 1 base not matched to a gene; V was cut back by 5 bases and J by 0 bases. Germline assignment: CDR1 LNHDA and CDR2 SQIVND (reference sequence). CDR3 length equals 14 residues. CDR3 DNA: TGTGCCAGTAGTCGGGACAGTAGCAATCAGCCCCAGCATTTT. This sequence encodes CASSRDSSNQPQHF.

The chain has TRBV29-1 and TRBJ1-2; 9 positions agree with TRBD1. CDR1 and CDR2 (germline): SQVTM, ANQGSEA. The CDR3 has 14 residues. The V gene end was trimmed by 4 bases and the J gene end by 7 bases; junction bases not matched to a gene: 10. The CDR3 loop is CSVGSGTGLGGYTF. The CDR3 DNA reads TGCAGCGTTGGGTCCGGGACAGGGTTAGGTGGCTACACCTTC.

This sequence joins TRBV19 and TRBJ1-1; D is uncertain. Germline assignment: CDR1 LNHDA and CDR2 SQIVND (reference sequence). V was trimmed by 6 bases and J by 1 base, leaving 9 bases between them. The CDR3 totals 13 residues. The CDR3 region is CASSEGKNTEAFF. DNA of the CDR3: TGTGCCAGTAGCGAGGGCAAGAACACTGAAGCTTTCTTT.

This sequence joins TRBV6-2 or TRBV6-3 and TRBJ2-1; 8 bases agree with TRBD2. The CDR3 is made up of 15 amino acids. The V and J ends lost 5 bases and 3 bases, in that order; junction bases with no gene match: 6. The germline CDR1 and CDR2 sequences are MNHEY and SVGEGT. The CDR3, as DNA: TGTGCCAGCAGTGCTCGGGGGGGGGACTACAATGAGCAGTTCTTC. Its protein product is CASSARGGDYNEQFF.

The V gene is TRBV15, the J gene TRBJ1-6; TRBD1 aligns across 11 bases. The CDR3 extends over 17 amino acids. Per the germline V gene, CDR1 is LNHNV and CDR2 is YYDKDF (reference sequence). V shed 0 bases and J 7 bases; nucleotides not matched to a gene: 5. CDR3 coding DNA: TGTGCCACCAGCAGAGATACAGGACAGGGGGCGAATTCACCCCTCCACTTT. Translation: CATSRDTGQGANSPLHF. Using reference TRBV15 and TRBJ1-6 for the parts outside the CDR3, the full variable domain is DAMVIQNPRYQVTQFGKPVTLSCSQTLNHNVMYWYQQKSSQAPKLLFHYYDKDFNNEADTPDNFQSRRPNTSFCFLDIRSPGLGDTAMYLCATSRDTGQGANSPLHFGNGTRLTVT.

V gene TRBV6-4 combines with J gene TRBJ1-2; possible D gene TRBD1, 6 bases. Between the trimmed V and J ends, which lost 2 bases and 1 base, there was a span of 14 bases. Looked up from germline, CDR1 is MRHNA and CDR2 is SNTAGT. This CDR3 spans 16 amino acids. The CDR3 reads CASSDAGTPFNYGYTF. DNA for the CDR3: TGTGCCAGCAGTGACGCCGGGACACCATTTAACTATGGCTACACCTTC.

The CDR3, as DNA: TGCGCCAGCAGCCGCGAGGGCCAGAACACCGGGGAGCTGTTTTTT. It yields the protein CASSREGQNTGELFF. The chain recombines TRBV5-1 with TRBJ2-2, with D possibly matching TRBD2 (5 bases). V was clipped by 4 bases and J by 1 base, with 11 bases between them. The CDR3 is 15 residues long. The germline gives CDR1 SGHRS, CDR2 YFSETQ.

This chain links TRBV6-5 with TRBJ2-2, with D maybe TRBD1 (5 bases). The length of the CDR3 is 14 residues. Trimming stripped 2 bases from V and 7 bases from J, with 11 bases between. The germline V gene has CDR1 MNHEY and CDR2 SVGAGI. This CDR3 reads CASSYQGIGGELFF. In DNA form, the CDR3 reads TGTGCCAGCAGTTACCAGGGAATCGGCGGGGAGCTGTTTTTT.

The V and J genes are TRBV19 and TRBJ1-2; perhaps TRBD1 as D (5 bases). Trimming stripped 10 bases from V and 6 bases from J, with 21 bases between. This CDR3 spans 14 amino acids. The germline V gene encodes CDR1 LNHDA and CDR2 SQIVND (reference sequence). The CDR3 DNA is TGTGCCACCGGGGCGGGACCGGGGCACAATGGCTACACCTTC. It encodes CATGAGPGHNGYTF. The complete variable domain, with remaining parts taken from reference TRBV19 and TRBJ1-2, reads DGGITQSPKYLFRKEGQNVTLSCEQNLNHDAMYWYRQDPGQGLRLIYYSQIVNDFQKGDIAEGYSVSREKKESFPLTVTSAQKNPTAFYLCATGAGPGHNGYTFGSGTRLTVV.

V and J are TRBV12-3 or TRBV12-4 and TRBJ1-1, with D uncertain. This CDR3 spans 12 amino acids. Trimming took 3 bases from V and 6 from J, leaving 8 bases between them. CDR3 region: CASSFSGAEAFF. CDR3 DNA sequence: TGTGCCAGCAGTTTTTCGGGAGCTGAAGCTTTCTTT.

J is TRBJ1-6 and V is TRBV5-3, with D possibly TRBD1 on 6 matching bases. TRBV5-3 is filed as an ORF, its function uncertain. The CDR3 runs to 16 residues. V shed 5 bases and J shed 6 bases, with 18 bases lying between them. This CDR3 reads CARSPTRTEPNSPLHF. The CDR3 DNA follows: TGTGCCAGAAGTCCAACGCGGACAGAGCCTAATTCACCCCTCCACTTT.

This clone has a handful of counts. This rearrangement joins TRBV7-2 to TRBJ2-5; perhaps TRBD1 as D (6 bases). V lost 5 bases and J lost 0, with 13 bases in between. CDR3 length: 15 residues. The germline CDR1 and CDR2 sequences are SGHTA and FQGNSA. The CDR3 loop is CASSPRTAYQETQYF. The DNA for the CDR3 is TGTGCCAGCAGCCCCCGGACAGCCTACCAAGAGACCCAGTACTTC. The full variable domain, completed using reference TRBV7-2 and TRBJ2-5, is GAGVSQSPSNKVTEKGKDVELRCDPISGHTALYWYRQSLGQGLEFLIYFQGNSAPDKSGLPSDRFSAERTGGSVSTLTIQRTQQEDSAVYLCASSPRTAYQETQYFGPGTRLLVL.

The chain recombines TRBV27 with TRBJ1-1; TRBD1 might be the D (5 bases). V lost 6 bases and J 1 base, leaving 18 bases between the germline ends. CDR1 is MNHEY, CDR2 SMNVEV, per germline (reference sequence). There are 16 residues in the CDR3. This CDR3 reads CASRLGQGRWNTEAFF. The CDR3, as DNA: TGTGCCAGCAGACTCGGACAAGGCCGATGGAACACTGAAGCTTTCTTT.

The chain uses TRBV19 and TRBJ1-6, with D perhaps TRBD1 (5 bases). The CDR3 covers 15 residues. V was trimmed by 4 bases and J by 9 bases, leaving 16 bases between them. Per the germline V gene, CDR1 is LNHDA and CDR2 is SQIVND (reference sequence). This CDR3 is CASSKAGKEGSPLHF. The CDR3 DNA sequence: TGTGCCAGTAGTAAGGCAGGGAAGGAAGGTTCACCCCTCCACTTT.

A single count supports this clone. The rearrangement uses TRBV5-1 and TRBJ2-3; TRBD2 aligns across 11 bases. Germline CDR1 reads SGHRS; CDR2 reads YFSETQ. After removal of 0 bases from V and 1 base from J, the junction contained 4 bases not matched to a gene. The CDR3 length is 17 residues. The CDR3 sequence is CASSLVTSGVGTDTQYF. For the CDR3, the DNA is TGCGCCAGCAGCTTGGTGACTAGCGGGGTGGGCACAGATACGCAGTATTTT.

The genes are TRBV6-5 and TRBJ1-2; D remains unclear. The germline CDR1 and CDR2 sequences are MNHEY and SVGAGI. V was clipped by 6 bases and J by 8 bases, with 10 bases between them. The CDR3 totals 11 residues. The CDR3 reads CASSIAGGYTF. In nucleotides, the CDR3 is TGTGCCAGCAGCATCGCGGGAGGCTACACCTTC.

The chain is built from TRBV5-8 and TRBJ1-3; D is unclear. This CDR3 contains 13 residues. The germline gives CDR1 SGHTS, CDR2 YDEGEE. V gave up 1 base and J gave up 7 bases, with 9 bases separating them. CDR3 nucleotides: TGTGCCAGCAGCTTGAAAGATCGGAACACCATATATTTT. As protein: CASSLKDRNTIYF. Variable domain in full (rest from reference TRBV5-8 and TRBJ1-3): EAGVTQSPTHLIKTRGQQATLRCSPISGHTSVYWYQQALGLGLQFLLWYDEGEERNRGNFPPRFSGRQFPNYSSELNVNALELEDSALYLCASSLKDRNTIYFGEGSWLTVV.

The chain combines TRBV3-1 (or the pseudogene TRBV3-2) with TRBJ1-2; D remains ambiguous. The CDR3 contains 14 residues. The germline V gene encodes CDR1 LGHDT and CDR2 YNNKEL (reference sequence). Trimming removed 4 bases from V and 4 bases from J, with 13 bases in between. CDR3 bases: TGTGCCAGCAGCCCGACCGACCCGGGCTATGGCTACACCTTC. Translating it yields CASSPTDPGYGYTF.

This clone was observed a single time. V usage is TRBV4-2 and J usage is TRBJ2-5, with 9 positions matching TRBD2. There are 13 residues in the CDR3. J gave up 11 bases and V 0 bases, and 4 bases lay outside the gene matches. In germline, CDR1 is LGHNA, CDR2 YNFKEQ. The DNA for the CDR3 is TGTGCCAGCAGCCAAGATTACAGCGGGGGGCAGTACTTC. It encodes CASSQDYSGGQYF.

This clone was observed once. The rearrangement uses TRBV29-1 and TRBJ1-3, with 11 bases matching TRBD1. The CDR3 covers 15 residues. Germline CDR1 and CDR2: SQVTM and ANQGSEA. V was pared by 4 bases and J by 2 bases, with 4 bases of the junction left unmatched. CDR3 DNA: TGCAGCGTTGTTGGACAGGGGGCGCCTGGAAACACCATATATTTT. Residues: CSVVGQGAPGNTIYF.

The chain combines TRBV24-1 with TRBJ2-2; 8 nucleotides line up with TRBD1. This CDR3 is 15 amino acids long. V was clipped by 3 bases and J by 5 bases; unmatched bases: 4. Per the germline V gene, CDR1 is KGHDR and CDR2 is SFDVKD. The CDR3 spells CATSDTGGSTGELFF. The CDR3 DNA follows: TGTGCCACCAGTGATACAGGGGGGAGTACCGGGGAGCTGTTTTTT.

The V gene is TRBV12-5, the J gene TRBJ1-1, with D perhaps TRBD1 (5 bases). Germline CDR1 is LGHNT and CDR2 is FRNRAP. Trimming shortened V by 6 bases and J by 5 bases, and 13 bases separated the two germline ends. The CDR3 is made up of 13 amino acids. CDR3 amino acids: CASGLGGWTEAFF. CDR3 DNA sequence: TGTGCTAGTGGCCTTGGGGGGTGGACTGAAGCTTTCTTT.

The rearrangement joins TRBV2 to TRBJ1-1; D is unclear. V lost 8 bases to trimming and J lost 1 base, with 5 bases between them. This CDR3 comprises 11 residues. The V gene's germline CDR1 is SNHLY and CDR2 FYNNEI. The CDR3 protein is CASGRNTEAFF. The CDR3 DNA follows: TGTGCCAGCGGGAGGAACACTGAAGCTTTCTTT.

This clone was seen more than once but under ten times. This rearrangement joins TRBV19 to TRBJ1-6; D uncertain. Germline CDR1 and CDR2: LNHDA and SQIVND (reference sequence). The CDR3 sequence is 15 residues long. V was pared by 4 bases and J by 11 bases, with 18 bases between. DNA for the CDR3: TGTGCCAGTAGTACCGAAGACTCCAGTTGGCCACCCCTCCACTTT. Translating it yields CASSTEDSSWPPLHF.

The gene calls are TRBV7-9 and TRBJ2-5; 9 nucleotides line up with TRBD1. Trimming cost V 4 bases and J 4 bases; bases outside gene matches: 7. CDR3 length: 15 amino acids. CDR1 SEHNR and CDR2 FQNEAQ come from the germline V gene (reference sequence). The CDR3 bases are TGTGCCAGCAGCTACCTTGGGACAGGGATAGAGACCCAGTACTTC. Translated: CASSYLGTGIETQYF.

The gene calls are TRBV11-3 and TRBJ1-1, with a possible D match to TRBD1 (5 bases). V lost 0 bases, J lost 4 bases, and 6 bases lay in between. Germline CDR1 reads SGHNT; CDR2 reads YENEEA. The CDR3 is made up of 13 amino acids. In nucleotides, the CDR3 is TGTGCCAGCAGCTTAGAGGGGGGCACTGAAGCTTTCTTT. The encoded protein is CASSLEGGTEAFF.

The J gene is TRBJ1-3, the V gene TRBV3-1 (or the pseudogene TRBV3-2), with no clear D. Germline-derived CDR1 and CDR2 are LGHDT and YNNKEL (reference sequence). The CDR3 is made up of 14 amino acids. V was pared by 1 base and J by 5 bases, with 9 bases between. As DNA, the CDR3 is TGTGCCAGCAGCCAAGGCTACAGAAGAAACACCATATATTTT. Translated: CASSQGYRRNTIYF.